The rows below give T cell receptor beta chains drawn from one sample of a study of T-cell memory formation after mild COVID-19. TCRdb reprocessed the 5' RACE reads via MiXCR and lists one record per CDR3 protein. Counted here are fewer than 250,000 distinct CDR3 sequences, about 10% occurring once; the ten biggest clones make up 2.5% to 3.5%. Sequenced sample: PBMCs or a T cell subset sorted from them (not recorded which). Receptors were obtained from a man between 18 and 35 years old who had mild COVID-19 (a few samples of this study predate the infection). Cell type and time point are not known. The CDR3 runs from the conserved cysteine through the conserved F or W. D genes are given only for firm matches. A clone size is listed for some rows: how often the clone was seen (once, few, many), or a class if it is expanded.

j_call | v_call | d_call | clone_size | cdr3_nt | cdr3_aa
TRBJ2-6 | TRBV5-1 | . | few | TGCGCCAGCAGCTCAGATGGGGCCAACGTCCTGACTTTC | CASSSDGANVLTF
TRBJ1-5 | TRBV12-3/TRBV12-4 | . | few | TGTGCCAGCAGGCCGGAACGGGGGGGTTATAGCAATCAGCCCCAGCATTTT | CASRPERGGYSNQPQHF
TRBJ1-2 | TRBV12-3/TRBV12-4 | TRBD1 | many | TGTGCCAGCACCGCAGGGGGGGCCTATGGCTACACCTTC | CASTAGGAYGYTF
TRBJ2-2 | TRBV12-3/TRBV12-4 | . | many | TGTGCCAGCAGGGTGACAGGGAACACCGGGGAGCTGTTTTTT | CASRVTGNTGELFF
TRBJ2-3 | TRBV29-1 | . | . | TGCAGCGTTGAAGGTATGCGGCTACTCACAGATACGCAGTATTTT | CSVEGMRLLTDTQYF
TRBJ1-2 | TRBV5-1 | TRBD1 | many | TGCGCCAGCAGCTCCACAGGGGGCCTTGGCTACACCTTC | CASSSTGGLGYTF
TRBJ1-1 | TRBV6-2/TRBV6-3 | . | . | TGTGCCAGCAGGACGGTGAACACTGAAGCTTTCTTT | CASRTVNTEAFF
TRBJ2-1 | TRBV5-1 | TRBD2 | . | TGCGCCAGCTCCGCCGGGACTAGCCTCTACAATGAGCAGTTCTTC | CASSAGTSLYNEQFF
TRBJ2-3 | TRBV11-3 | . | . | TGTGCCAGCAGAGCCCCGTCCACAGATACGCAGTATTTT | CASRAPSTDTQYF
TRBJ2-4 | TRBV18 | TRBD2 | few | TGTGCCAGCTCACCAACTAGCGGGGGAAACATTCAGTACTTC | CASSPTSGGNIQYF
TRBJ2-7 | TRBV5-6 | TRBD1 | . | TGTGCCAGCAGCTTGGACAGGGGGCTCTACGAGCAGTACTTC | CASSLDRGLYEQYF
TRBJ2-3 | TRBV6-2/TRBV6-3 | TRBD2 | . | TGTGCCAGCAGTCCGACCGGGACTAGCGGCGTAAGCACAGATACGCAGTATTTT | CASSPTGTSGVSTDTQYF
TRBJ2-1 | TRBV7-9 | . | few | TGTGCCAGCAGCCGACAGGGATTGGGCGGGGGACACAATGAGCAGTTCTTC | CASSRQGLGGGHNEQFF
TRBJ2-1 | TRBV12-5 | TRBD2 | . | TGTGCTAGTGGTTCGGGGACTAGCTTTTCCTACAATGAGCAGTTCTTC | CASGSGTSFSYNEQFF
TRBJ2-2 | TRBV27 | TRBD1 | few | TGTGCCAGCAGACCGCAGGGGGCGAACACCGGGGAGCTGTTTTTT | CASRPQGANTGELFF
TRBJ2-7 | TRBV4-3 | TRBD1 | few | TGCGCCAGCAGCCAAGATCTATGGACAGGGGCCTACGAGCAGTACTTC | CASSQDLWTGAYEQYF
TRBJ2-3 | TRBV19 | TRBD2 | few | TGTGCCAGTAGACCGATAGCGGGGGGGTTAACAGATACGCAGTATTTT | CASRPIAGGLTDTQYF
TRBJ2-3 | TRBV20-1 | . | few | TGCAGTGCTAGACCTGGACGGGGGGCCAGCACAGATACGCAGTATTTT | CSARPGRGASTDTQYF
TRBJ2-3 | TRBV20-1 | . | . | TGCAGTGCTAGGTGGCAATGGACCACGCCGGGAGATACGCAGTATTTT | CSARWQWTTPGDTQYF
TRBJ2-7 | TRBV3-1 | . | . | TGTGCCAGCAGCCAGTCCGCGGGCGAGCAGTACTTC | CASSQSAGEQYF
TRBJ2-1 | TRBV4-3 | TRBD2 | . | TGCGCCAGCAGCCAAGATAGCAGCGGGGGGGAGCAGTTCTTC | CASSQDSSGGEQFF
TRBJ1-2 | TRBV24-1 | . | . | TGTGCCACCGCCCAGGGAAACTATGGCTACACCTTC | CATAQGNYGYTF
TRBJ1-2 | TRBV7-2 | TRBD1 | . | TGTGCCAGCAGCTCTGACAGGGGGCAAGGGAATGGCTACACCTTC | CASSSDRGQGNGYTF
TRBJ2-2 | TRBV11-2 | . | . | TGTGCCAGCAGCTTTTTAGCTTCGAACACCGGGGAGCTGTTTTTT | CASSFLASNTGELFF
TRBJ2-3 | TRBV7-2 | TRBD1 | many | TGTGCCAGCAGTCCTGCTAGGGGGCCCACAGATACGCAGTATTTT | CASSPARGPTDTQYF
TRBJ2-2 | TRBV12-3/TRBV12-4 | . | . | TGTGCCAGCAGAGGTAGAGGGAACACCGGGGAGCTGTTTTTT | CASRGRGNTGELFF
TRBJ2-3 | TRBV20-1 | TRBD2 | few | TGCAGTGCTCAGCGGGGGGGCCTCACAGATACGCAGTATTTT | CSAQRGGLTDTQYF
TRBJ1-3 | TRBV18 | . | few | TGTGCCAGCTCATTCCTCCCGGGACACGACTCTGGAAACACCATATATTTT | CASSFLPGHDSGNTIYF
TRBJ1-2 | TRBV6-5 | TRBD1 | few | TGTGCCAGCAGTCCAATTACAGGGGCCAGGGTCCAATATGGCTACACCTTC | CASSPITGARVQYGYTF
TRBJ2-4 | TRBV10-3 | . | few | TGTGCCATCAGTGAGTCATTAAAGGGGGAGAGGAATCAGTACTTC | CAISESLKGERNQYF
TRBJ2-5 | TRBV6-6 | TRBD2 | . | TGTGCCAGCAGCCCCGCTAGCGGGGGGTGGGAGACCCAGTACTTC | CASSPASGGWETQYF
TRBJ1-2 | TRBV20-1 | . | few | TGCAGTGCTAGAGGGGGCCCGTCAGTCTATGGCTACACCTTC | CSARGGPSVYGYTF
TRBJ1-5 | TRBV9 | . | few | TGTGCCAGCCCTAGGGAAGACAATCAGCCCCAGCATTTT | CASPREDNQPQHF
TRBJ1-1 | TRBV5-1 | . | . | TGCGCCAGCAGCTTGGGAGTCACTGGGACTGAGGCTTTCTTT | CASSLGVTGTEAFF
TRBJ1-1 | TRBV12-3/TRBV12-4 | . | few | TGTGCCAGCAGTTTAGAGGGAGGGGTACCGAACACTGAAGCTTTCTTT | CASSLEGGVPNTEAFF
TRBJ2-5 | TRBV7-8 | . | many | TGTGCCAGCAGCCCCCGGCTAGTACTTTTGGAGACCCAGTACTTC | CASSPRLVLLETQYF
TRBJ2-2 | TRBV29-1 | TRBD1 | few | TGCAGCGCTGGCAGGGGGACGCTCACCGGGGAGCTGTTTTTT | CSAGRGTLTGELFF
TRBJ2-6 | TRBV6-1 | TRBD1 | . | TGTGCCAGCAGTAAGGGACAGGGAGAAGGGGCCAACGTCCTGACTTTC | CASSKGQGEGANVLTF
TRBJ1-2 | TRBV6-1 | . | . | TGTGCCAGCAGTGAAGTACCAGGGGATGGCGGCTACACCTTC | CASSEVPGDGGYTF